The 18 T cell receptor beta chains presented below share a single source sample, sequenced in a study of T cell repertoires in cytomegalovirus infection. TCRdb called the reads again in MiXCR, with one record for every CDR3 protein. In the table there are about 260,000 distinct CDR3 sequences, around 15% of which are singletons. Sequenced material: PBMCs. The receptors were gathered from a human donor in good health (CMV status not recorded). Some clones in this sample may be carry-over from other donors' samples.

With respect to this clonotype: Being one base from a much bigger clone, this may be a read error. V and J are TRBV12-3 or TRBV12-4 and TRBJ2-1, with a possible D match to TRBD2 (6 bases). Trimming pared 5 bases from V and 4 bases from J, leaving 15 bases between. The CDR3 length is 15 residues. CDR3 loop: CASSTWASEYNEQFF. The CDR3 DNA sequence: TGTGCCAGCAGTACTTGGGCTAGCGAGTACAATGAGCAGTTCTTC.

Many counts were recorded for this clonotype. This chain uses TRBV7-8 with TRBJ2-2; 9 nucleotides align to TRBD1. This CDR3 has 15 residues. Trimming removed 6 bases from V and 5 bases from J; junction bases left unmatched: 7. Germline CDR1 SGHVS, CDR2 FQNEAQ. DNA for the CDR3: TGTGCCAGCAGGGCCGGGACAGGGAGTACCGGGGAGCTGTTTTTT. It codes for CASRAGTGSTGELFF.

This clonotype was observed once. The chain carries TRBV28 and TRBJ1-5; D is uncertain. The CDR3 length is 11 residues. Per germline, CDR1 MDHEN and CDR2 SYDVKM. The V end lost 3 bases, the J end lost 10 bases, and 7 bases lay between the germline ends. The CDR3 bases are TGTGCCAGCAGTTTTCCCTCCCCCCAGCATTTT. Its protein product is CASSFPSPQHF. Using reference TRBV28 and TRBJ1-5 for the parts outside the CDR3, the full variable domain is DVKVTQSSRYLVKRTGEKVFLECVQDMDHENMFWYRQDPGLGLRLIYFSYDVKMKEKGDIPEGYSVSREKKERFSLILESASTNQTSMYLCASSFPSPQHFGDGTRLSIL.

The V call is TRBV3-1, the J call TRBJ2-7; no firm D call. This CDR3 comprises 13 residues. Trimming removed 3 bases at V and 5 bases at J, with 11 bases between. CDR1 LGHDT and CDR2 YNNKEL come from the germline V gene (reference sequence). The CDR3 is CASSHTLPHEQYF. CDR3 coding DNA: TGTGCCAGCAGCCATACCCTTCCCCACGAGCAGTACTTC.

This clonotype was picked up many times. The genes are TRBV6-2 or TRBV6-3 and TRBJ2-7; 8 bases match TRBD1. There are 13 residues in the CDR3. Unmatched junction bases numbered 4, after V lost 8 bases and J lost 1 base. CDR1 MNHEY and CDR2 SVGEGT come from the germline V gene. CDR3 in amino acids: CASLDRGSYEQYF. In nucleotides, the CDR3 is TGTGCCAGCTTAGACAGGGGTTCCTACGAGCAGTACTTC.

This chain links TRBV15 with TRBJ2-7; 10 bases fit TRBD2. The ends lost 1 base at V and 3 bases at J; junction bases unmatched: 15. The CDR3 contains 19 residues. CDR1 is LNHNV and CDR2 is YYDKDF in the germline V gene (reference sequence). CDR3 DNA: TGTGCCACCAGCAGAGTAGGGGTGAGGACTAGCGGAGTTATCTACGAGCAGTACTTC. Protein product: CATSRVGVRTSGVIYEQYF.

This clonotype was seen repeatedly, ten times or more. This chain joins TRBV7-8 and TRBJ1-1; D is unresolved. Germline V CDR1 and CDR2: SGHVS, FQNEAQ. The V end was cut by 1 base, the J end by 4 bases, with 7 bases between. The CDR3 is 13 residues long. The CDR3 DNA follows: TGTGCCAGCAGCTTAGGGAAAGGCACTGAAGCTTTCTTT. Translating gives CASSLGKGTEAFF.

This clonotype was seen repeatedly, ten times or more. The genes are TRBV7-9 and TRBJ2-3; 8 nucleotides agree with TRBD1. Germline V gives CDR1 SEHNR, CDR2 FQNEAQ (reference sequence). The CDR3 contains 15 residues. Unmatched junction bases numbered 10, after V lost 5 bases and J lost 6 bases. CDR3 protein: CASSPRQGIGDTQYF. In nucleotides, the CDR3 is TGTGCCAGCAGCCCGCGACAGGGGATAGGGGATACGCAGTATTTT.

This clonotype showed up just a few times. V and J are TRBV20-1 and TRBJ1-3; D not resolved. In germline, CDR1 is DFQATT, CDR2 SNEGSKA (reference sequence). The CDR3 loop spans 13 amino acids. The CDR3: CSPTDLRGNTIYF. The CDR3 region has the DNA TGCAGCCCCACGGACCTGAGGGGAAACACCATATATTTT.

This clonotype appeared many times. The chain employs TRBV11-2 and TRBJ2-3; the D is unclear. Germline V gene sequence: CDR1 SGHAT, CDR2 FQNNGV. The CDR3 runs to 18 residues. V lost 5 bases to trimming and J lost 2 bases, with 23 bases between them. The CDR3 protein is CASSIPTSGGPYTDTQYF. CDR3 nucleotide sequence: TGTGCCAGCAGCATACCAACGTCTGGCGGACCCTACACAGATACGCAGTATTTT.

The chain combines TRBV25-1 with TRBJ2-1; 7 nucleotides line up with TRBD2. The CDR3 covers 11 residues. The germline V gene has CDR1 MGHDK and CDR2 SYGVNS. As DNA, the CDR3 is TGTACCGCCGGGAGGCCGAATGAGCAGTTCTTC. It codes for CTAGRPNEQFF.

The gene calls are TRBV4-2 and TRBJ2-1; D unclear. The CDR3 is made up of 12 amino acids. From germline, CDR1 is LGHNA and CDR2 YNFKEQ. The ends were cut back, 1 base at V and 16 bases at J, with 14 bases in the middle. For the CDR3, the DNA is TGTGCCAGCAGCCAAGTTGACGAATCGCGCTTCTTC. As protein: CASSQVDESRFF.

Only a few counts were recorded for this clonotype. This chain links TRBV24-1 with TRBJ2-1, with 7 bases aligning to TRBD2. J was trimmed by 10 bases and V by 4 bases; bases with no gene match: 3. Germline-derived CDR1 and CDR2 are KGHDR and SFDVKD. This CDR3 has 12 amino acids. CDR3 in DNA: TGTGCCACCAGTGAGCCAGCGGGAGAGCAGTTCTTC. Encoded protein: CATSEPAGEQFF.

This clonotype was detected only a few times. The rearrangement joins TRBV20-1 to TRBJ1-6; D gene uncertain. Per the germline V gene, CDR1 is DFQATT and CDR2 is SNEGSKA (reference sequence). Trimming removed 0 bases at V and 5 bases at J, with 11 bases between. CDR3 size: 15 residues. The CDR3 sequence: CSARDQETNNSPLHF. CDR3 nucleotides: TGCAGTGCTAGAGATCAGGAGACCAATAATTCACCCCTCCACTTT.

This clonotype was recorded once. A much bigger clone sits one base away, suggesting this may be a read error. The chain joins TRBV6-5 to TRBJ2-7; D may correspond to TRBD1 or TRBD2 (5 bases each). V lost 6 bases and J lost 2, with 20 bases in between. Per the germline V gene, CDR1 is MNHEY and CDR2 is SVGAGI. This CDR3 region has 16 residues. The CDR3 DNA follows: TGTGCCAGCAGCGCCTCGGGGCAGAGTTTTACCTACGAGCAGTACTTC. Protein product: CASSASGQSFTYEQYF.

This clonotype occurred a few times. CDR3 bases: TGTGCCAGCAGCGCGTCAGGGGGCCGGACTGAAGCTTTCTTT. Translation: CASSASGGRTEAFF. The V call is TRBV7-9, the J call TRBJ1-1, with 8 nucleotides matching TRBD1. Looked up from germline, CDR1 is SEHNR and CDR2 is FQNEAQ (reference sequence). The CDR3 runs to 14 residues. J was trimmed by 5 bases and V by 5 bases; bases with no gene match: 7.

There are many counts of this clonotype. The CDR3 DNA sequence: TGTGCCAGCAGCTTACTCAGGGAAGAGACCCAGTACTTC. It is translated as CASSLLREETQYF. The V and J genes are TRBV7-8 and TRBJ2-5; D is possibly TRBD1 (5 bases). V shed 2 bases and J shed 3 bases, with 7 bases lying between them. The length of the CDR3 is 13 residues. Germline CDR1 SGHVS, CDR2 FQNEAQ.

The J gene is TRBJ2-1, the V gene TRBV4-1; TRBD2 matches 8 bases. The germline gives CDR1 MGHRA, CDR2 YSYEKL. V lost 4 bases to trimming and J lost 6 bases; unmatched junction nucleotides: 20. The CDR3 is 19 residues long. The CDR3 sequence: CASSPLPGGPMERGNEQFF. As DNA, the CDR3 is TGCGCCAGCAGCCCCTTACCGGGAGGGCCTATGGAAAGGGGCAATGAGCAGTTCTTC.